This T cell receptor (beta chain) was sequenced during a study of blood T cell repertoires in COVID-19. The overall study: COVID-19 samples, acute and convalescent, were from the United States, Italy and Spain. PBMCs, B-cell-depleted T cells, or T cells provided the cDNA or gDNA that made up the material.

As handled by the study authors: Reference gene primer amplification in the assay estimated nucleated cell counts. Libraries were prepared by immunoSEQ multiplex PCR; TCRdb keeps only in-frame clonotypes and omits some of them. V and J calls and clone size are those listed in that table; D and trimming were worked out from the DNA. Altogether roughly 120,000 clones are present, 86% being singletons, with the ten largest covering 4% to 5.5%. The CDR3 contains 14 residues. V was cut by 6 bases and J by 3 bases, with 15 bases left in between. Germline CDR1 and CDR2: SQVTM and ANQGSEA. The TCR comes from a man in his forties with acute or convalescent COVID-19. The chain is built from TRBV29-1 and TRBJ1-3, with TRBD1 as a possible D gene (6 bases). The sample consisted of peripheral blood. The CDR3 DNA is TGCAGCGTAGCGGCGGGGGCGAGTGGAAACACCATATATTTT. Encoded protein: CSVAAGASGNTIYF. Using reference TRBV29-1 and TRBJ1-3 for the parts outside the CDR3, the full variable domain is SAVISQKPSRDICQRGTSLTIQCQVDSQVTMMFWYRQQPGQSLTLIATANQGSEATYESGFVIDKFPISRPNLTFSTLTVSNMSPEDSSIYLCSVAAGASGNTIYFGEGSWLTVV.